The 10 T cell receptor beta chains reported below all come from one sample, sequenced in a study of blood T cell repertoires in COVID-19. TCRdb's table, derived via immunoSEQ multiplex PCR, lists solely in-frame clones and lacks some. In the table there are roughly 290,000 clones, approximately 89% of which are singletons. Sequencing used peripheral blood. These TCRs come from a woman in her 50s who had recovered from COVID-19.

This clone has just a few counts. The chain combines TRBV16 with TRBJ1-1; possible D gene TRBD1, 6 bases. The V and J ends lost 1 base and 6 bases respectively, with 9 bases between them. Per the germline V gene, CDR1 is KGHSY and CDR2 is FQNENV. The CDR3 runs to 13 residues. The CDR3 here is CASSQYRAAEAFF. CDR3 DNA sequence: TGTGCCAGCAGCCAATACAGGGCTGCTGAAGCTTTCTTT.

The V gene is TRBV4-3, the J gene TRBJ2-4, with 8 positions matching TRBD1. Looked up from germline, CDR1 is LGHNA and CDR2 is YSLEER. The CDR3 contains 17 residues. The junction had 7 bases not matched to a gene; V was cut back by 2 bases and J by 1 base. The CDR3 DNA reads TGCGCCAGCAGCCAACAGACAGGGGCTGCGGCCAAAAACATTCAGTACTTC. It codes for CASSQQTGAAAKNIQYF.

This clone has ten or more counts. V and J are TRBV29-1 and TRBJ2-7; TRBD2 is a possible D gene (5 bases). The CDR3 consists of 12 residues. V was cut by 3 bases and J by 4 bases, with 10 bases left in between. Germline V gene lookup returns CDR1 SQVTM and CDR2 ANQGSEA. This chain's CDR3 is CSVEAAGYEQYF. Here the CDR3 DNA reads TGCAGCGTTGAGGCGGCGGGTTACGAGCAGTACTTC.

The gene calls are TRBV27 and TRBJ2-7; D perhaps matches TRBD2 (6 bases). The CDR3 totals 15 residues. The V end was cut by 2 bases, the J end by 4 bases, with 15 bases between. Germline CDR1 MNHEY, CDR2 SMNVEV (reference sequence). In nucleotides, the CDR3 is TGTGCCAGCAGTTTAGGGGGGTTGGGGGGTTACGAGCAGTACTTC. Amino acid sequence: CASSLGGLGGYEQYF.

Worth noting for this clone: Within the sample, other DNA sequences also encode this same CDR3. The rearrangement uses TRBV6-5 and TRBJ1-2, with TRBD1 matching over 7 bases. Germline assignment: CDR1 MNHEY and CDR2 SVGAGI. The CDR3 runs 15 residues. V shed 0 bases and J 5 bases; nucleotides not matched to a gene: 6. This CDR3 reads CASSYSPGGQYGYTF. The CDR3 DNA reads TGTGCCAGCAGTTACTCCCCAGGGGGTCAATATGGCTACACCTTC.

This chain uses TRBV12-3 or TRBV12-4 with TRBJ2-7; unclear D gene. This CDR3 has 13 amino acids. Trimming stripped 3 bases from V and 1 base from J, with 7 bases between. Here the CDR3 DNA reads TGTGCCAGCAGTTTTAGCCATTCCTACGAGCAGTACTTC. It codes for CASSFSHSYEQYF.

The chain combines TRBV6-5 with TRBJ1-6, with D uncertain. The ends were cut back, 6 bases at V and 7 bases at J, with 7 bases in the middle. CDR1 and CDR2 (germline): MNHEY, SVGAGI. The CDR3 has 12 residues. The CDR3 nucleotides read TGTGCCAGCAGCCGCGGAAATTCACCCCTCCACTTT. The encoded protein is CASSRGNSPLHF.

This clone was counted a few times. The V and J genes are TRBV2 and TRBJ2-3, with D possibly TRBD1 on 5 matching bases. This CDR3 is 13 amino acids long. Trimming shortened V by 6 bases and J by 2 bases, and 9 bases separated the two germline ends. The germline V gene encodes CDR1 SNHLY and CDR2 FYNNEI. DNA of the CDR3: TGTGCCAGCAGGGCAGGGATCACAGATACGCAGTATTTT. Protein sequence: CASRAGITDTQYF.

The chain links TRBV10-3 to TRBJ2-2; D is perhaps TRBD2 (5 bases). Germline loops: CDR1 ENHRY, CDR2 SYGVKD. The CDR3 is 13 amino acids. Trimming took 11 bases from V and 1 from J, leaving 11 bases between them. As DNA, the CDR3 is TGTGCCGTCGGAGGCGAGAACACCGGGGAGCTGTTTTTT. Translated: CAVGGENTGELFF.

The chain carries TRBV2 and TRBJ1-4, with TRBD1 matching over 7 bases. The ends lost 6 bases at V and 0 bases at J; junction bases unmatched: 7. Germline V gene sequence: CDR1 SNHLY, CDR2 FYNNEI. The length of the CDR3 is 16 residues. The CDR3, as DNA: TGTGCCAGCAGGATCGGGACAGCTTCAACTAATGAAAAACTGTTTTTT. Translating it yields CASRIGTASTNEKLFF.